Listed here are 18 T cell receptor beta chains from one sample, sequenced in a study of metastatic and nonmetastatic thyroid tumors. All patients reached thyroid surgery having received no treatment beforehand. TCRdb reanalyzed the PCR reads via MiXCR. The sample lists 15,000 to 20,000 clones; around a third were seen once. The sequencing input was tumor tissue. Receptors were obtained from a male donor with papillary thyroid cancer or a benign thyroid nodule (not recorded which). Some clones in this sample may be carry-over from other donors' samples.

Relative to its sample, this clone is medium-sized. In nucleotides, the CDR3 is TGCAGTGCACCTGACCCTTCGGGACCCTACGAGCAGTACTTC. It codes for CSAPDPSGPYEQYF. The rearrangement joins TRBV20-1 to TRBJ2-7; D possibly uses TRBD1 or TRBD2 (5 bases each). V was trimmed by 6 bases and J by 2 bases, leaving 17 bases between them. CDR3 length equals 14 residues. CDR1 DFQATT and CDR2 SNEGSKA come from the germline V gene (reference sequence).

This clone was observed at least ten times. This rearrangement joins TRBV12-3 or TRBV12-4 to TRBJ2-2, with 9 bases aligning to TRBD1. The CDR3 sequence is 14 residues long. J gave up 7 bases and V 5 bases, and 5 bases lay outside the gene matches. The CDR3 is CASSVQGAYGELFF. CDR3 in DNA: TGTGCCAGCAGTGTACAGGGGGCGTACGGGGAGCTGTTTTTT.

The genes are TRBV14 and TRBJ1-6, with D possibly TRBD1 on 6 matching bases. The germline CDR1 and CDR2 sequences are SGHDN and FVKESK. The CDR3 has 15 amino acids. With 4 bases removed from V and 6 bases from J, the gap between germline ends came to 13 bases. CDR3 residues: CASSPRQAPNSPLHF. The CDR3 DNA reads TGTGCCAGCAGCCCGAGACAGGCTCCTAATTCACCCCTCCACTTT.

This clone was seen many times. The chain carries TRBV4-1 and TRBJ2-3, with 8 bases matching TRBD1. V was pared by 4 bases and J by 3 bases, with 6 bases of the junction left unmatched. This CDR3 has 15 amino acids. Germline values: CDR1 MGHRA, CDR2 YSYEKL. CDR3 bases: TGCGCCAGCAGCCCCCCAGGGGGCGGGACAGATACGCAGTATTTT. Translation gives CASSPPGGGTDTQYF.

The chain is built from TRBV7-9 and TRBJ2-1, with no clear D. Between the trimmed V and J ends, which lost 2 bases and 6 bases, there was a span of 8 bases. CDR3 size: 13 residues. Germline CDR1 SEHNR, CDR2 FQNEAQ (reference sequence). This chain's CDR3 is CASSLPPFNEQFF. The CDR3 coding sequence is TGTGCCAGCAGCTTACCGCCCTTCAATGAGCAGTTCTTC.

This clone was counted between two and nine times. The chain uses TRBV6-1 and TRBJ2-1; D is tentatively TRBD1 or TRBD2 (5 bases each). This CDR3 comprises 16 residues. Between the trimmed V and J ends, which lost 2 bases and 3 bases, there was a span of 14 bases. Per germline, CDR1 MNHNS and CDR2 SASEGT. In nucleotides, the CDR3 is TGTGCCAGCAGTGAAAAACGGGGCGTCTACTACAATGAGCAGTTCTTC. Translation gives CASSEKRGVYYNEQFF.

The genes are TRBV3-1 and TRBJ2-1; TRBD2 matches at 14 bases. The CDR3 consists of 17 residues. From germline, CDR1 is LGHDT and CDR2 YNNKEL (reference sequence). V was clipped by 4 bases and J by 2 bases; unmatched bases: 4. CDR3 amino acids: CASSPGLAGGAYNEQFF. The CDR3, as DNA: TGTGCCAGCAGCCCCGGACTAGCGGGAGGAGCCTACAATGAGCAGTTCTTC.

This clone has just a few counts. The chain has TRBV6-1 and TRBJ1-2, with TRBD1 matching over 8 bases. Germline CDR1 and CDR2: MNHNS and SASEGT. The CDR3 has 13 amino acids. Trimming removed 7 bases from V and 7 bases from J; junction bases left unmatched: 8. The CDR3 bases are TGTGCCAGCAAAGTAGGACAGGGACGTGGCTACACCTTC. Encoded protein: CASKVGQGRGYTF.

This clone was found a few times. DNA of the CDR3: TGTGCCAGCAGTTTGGCGGGGGAGGGGAAGCACTCCTACGAGCAGTACTTC. It specifies CASSLAGEGKHSYEQYF. The V gene is TRBV28, the J gene TRBJ2-7; 7 nucleotides align to TRBD2. Trimming cost V 3 bases and J 0 bases; bases outside gene matches: 11. The CDR3 length is 17 residues. Per the germline V gene, CDR1 is MDHEN and CDR2 is SYDVKM.

The chain has TRBV27 and TRBJ1-1; D is unresolved. The V end was cut by 3 bases, the J end by 4 bases, with 12 bases between. The CDR3 runs to 14 residues. Germline CDR1 reads MNHEY; CDR2 reads SMNVEV (reference sequence). The CDR3 sequence: CASSFAGRTTEAFF. The CDR3 nucleotides are TGTGCCAGCAGTTTCGCCGGCAGGACCACTGAAGCTTTCTTT.

This clone was seen at least ten times. The rearrangement links TRBV12-3 or TRBV12-4 to TRBJ1-1; D is perhaps TRBD1 (5 bases). V lost 3 bases and J 8 bases, leaving 16 bases between the germline ends. The CDR3 has 14 residues. Written as DNA, the CDR3 is TGTGCCAGCAGTTTGGGACTTCAGACGGCCGAAGCTTTCTTT. It specifies CASSLGLQTAEAFF.

The rearrangement joins TRBV19 to TRBJ1-2; TRBD1 might be the D (6 bases). The CDR3 totals 14 residues. The ends were cut back, 5 bases at V and 5 bases at J, with 15 bases in the middle. Germline CDR1 and CDR2: LNHDA and SQIVND (reference sequence). CDR3 coding DNA: TGTGCCAGTAGTCGTATCGGCCAGGGGTATGGCTACACCTTC. Translated: CASSRIGQGYGYTF.

This chain joins TRBV7-9 and TRBJ2-3, with 7 bases aligning to TRBD1. V was pared by 5 bases and J by 3 bases, with 8 bases of the junction left unmatched. The CDR3 extends over 15 amino acids. Looked up from germline, CDR1 is SEHNR and CDR2 is FQNEAQ (reference sequence). CDR3 sequence: CASSRQGTPTDTQYF. The CDR3 DNA sequence: TGTGCCAGCAGCCGACAGGGAACTCCTACAGATACGCAGTATTTT.

In this sample, this clone turned up many times. The sample holds other DNA sequences that translate to the same CDR3. The CDR3 here is CSALRVAKNIQYF. The DNA for the CDR3 is TGCAGTGCCCTGAGGGTAGCCAAAAACATTCAGTACTTC. This chain links TRBV20-1 with TRBJ2-4, with a weak D call TRBD2 (5 bases). CDR1 and CDR2 from the germline V gene are DFQATT and SNEGSKA (reference sequence). This CDR3 comprises 13 residues. V dropped 6 bases and J dropped 0 bases, with 9 bases sitting between them.

This clone was counted ten times or more. The chain links TRBV6-6 to TRBJ2-7, with 9 bases aligning to TRBD2. CDR3 length: 15 amino acids. Trimming removed 2 bases from V and 6 bases from J; junction bases left unmatched: 8. CDR1 and CDR2 (germline): MNHNY, SVGAGI (reference sequence). This chain's CDR3 is CASSYTTGLAGEQYF. DNA for the CDR3: TGTGCCAGCAGTTACACCACGGGACTAGCCGGCGAGCAGTACTTC.

Regarding this clone: Possible read error: a much larger clone is one base away. The chain links TRBV2 to TRBJ2-7; D remains unclear. Between the trimmed V and J ends, which lost 9 bases and 6 bases, there was a span of 12 bases. The CDR3 consists of 11 residues. Germline V gene lookup returns CDR1 SNHLY and CDR2 FYNNEI. The CDR3 reads CARTGKAEQYF. CDR3 in DNA: TGTGCCAGAACCGGCAAGGCCGAGCAGTACTTC.

By share, this clone counts as medium-sized. The chain joins TRBV4-1 to TRBJ2-6; TRBD1 aligns across 8 bases. The V gene's germline CDR1 is MGHRA and CDR2 YSYEKL. The J segment lost 1 base and the V segment lost 5 bases, leaving 13 bases of the junction unmatched. The CDR3 is 19 residues long. CDR3 DNA sequence: TGCGCCAGCAGCGCCCACTCAGGGGGCTCAGTGTCTGGGGCCAACGTCCTGACTTTC. Translated, it gives CASSAHSGGSVSGANVLTF.

This clone was counted only a few times. The CDR3 loop reads CASPRDRVRPEAFF. DNA of the CDR3: TGTGCCAGCCCCCGGGACAGGGTGAGGCCTGAAGCTTTCTTT. The V and J genes are TRBV6-1 and TRBJ1-1, with TRBD1 identical over 9 bases. Germline CDR1 and CDR2: MNHNS and SASEGT. CDR3 size: 14 residues. V shed 8 bases, J shed 6 bases, and the junction held 10 bases outside the gene matches.